This T cell receptor beta chain comes out of a study of T cell changes during pregnancy in multiple sclerosis. Data came from immunoSEQ multiplex PCR; TCRdb stores just in-frame clones and leaves some out. This sample yields some 100,000 clones, of which approximately 92% are seen a single time; more than 0.95% belongs to the top ten. The CDR3 runs 14 residues. V was shortened by 1 base and J by 5 bases, with 10 bases between the two germline ends. Per the germline V gene, CDR1 is SGHRS and CDR2 is YFSETQ. The source of this sequence is a female donor with multiple sclerosis, enrolled in a pregnancy study. The chain couples TRBV5-1 to TRBJ2-4; D perhaps matches TRBD2 (5 bases). This sample comprised peripheral blood, obtained in the second trimester of pregnancy. The CDR3 region has the DNA TGCGCCAGCAGCTTGAATGTCGGGGAAAACATTCAGTACTTC. It encodes CASSLNVGENIQYF. Combining the CDR3 with reference TRBV5-1 and TRBJ2-4 gives the whole variable domain KAGVTQTPRYLIKTRGQQVTLSCSPISGHRSVSWYQQTPGQGLQFLFEYFSETQRNKGNFPGRFSGRQFSNSRSEMNVSTLELGDSALYLCASSLNVGENIQYFGAGTRLSVL.